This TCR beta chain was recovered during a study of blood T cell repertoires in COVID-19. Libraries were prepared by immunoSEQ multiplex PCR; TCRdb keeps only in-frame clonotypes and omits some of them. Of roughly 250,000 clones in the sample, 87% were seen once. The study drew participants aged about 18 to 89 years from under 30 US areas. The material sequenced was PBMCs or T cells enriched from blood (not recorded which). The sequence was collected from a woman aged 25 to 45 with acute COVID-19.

The CDR3 here is CASGGRGQLKETQYF. CDR3 DNA sequence: TGTGCCAGCGGGGGAAGGGGGCAACTAAAAGAGACCCAGTACTTC. This chain links TRBV3-1 (or the pseudogene TRBV3-2) with TRBJ2-5; TRBD1 matches at 7 bases. The CDR3 runs 15 residues. Germline assignment: CDR1 LGHDT and CDR2 YNNKEL (reference sequence). The V segment lost 8 bases and the J segment 3 bases; nucleotides outside the gene matches: 12.